This T cell receptor beta chain was captured by sequencing in a study of cytomegalovirus exposure and HLA in healthy donors. The PCR employed 60 Vbeta primers together with 13 Jbeta primers. Clones were sequenced by immunoSEQ multiplex PCR, and TCRdb holds only the in-frame ones, with some missing. The sample has approximately 180,000 clones, over 70% seen once. The TCR originated in a woman aged 60-75 years in good health and CMV-seropositive. The sample was PBMCs.

Here the CDR3 reads CASSEAGGPTDTQYF. CDR3 nucleotide sequence: TGTGCCAGCTCCGAGGCGGGGGGGCCAACAGATACGCAGTATTTT. The V and J genes are TRBV6-5 and TRBJ2-3, with TRBD2 identical over 9 bases. CDR1 is MNHEY, CDR2 SVGAGI, per germline. Trimming took 8 bases from V and 3 from J; bases not matched to a gene: 9. This CDR3 contains 15 residues.